This TCR beta chain was identified during a study of neurological immune-mediated disorders (dated by TCRdb to about 2019). With respect to the entire study: Peripheral blood TCR-beta repertoires from patients with HTLV-I-associated myelopathy (HAM/TSP), patients with multiple sclerosis, and healthy controls were compared in the study using UMI-based sequencing. The roughly 99 TCR-beta libraries covered PBMC samples along with longitudinal samples, technical triplicates, and paired sorted CD4+ and CD8+ T-cell subsets. The cohort included some 68 subjects: approximately 15 with HAM/TSP, approximately 34 with multiple sclerosis, and roughly 20 healthy controls.

This clonotype is labeled medium-sized (0.01 to 0.1%). Its antigen is still unknown. No much larger clone exists at a distance of one base, and base qualities are not known. cDNA synthesis used template-switch 5'RACE with a primer carrying a 10-nucleotide random unique molecular identifier tagging each TCR transcript. Every sequencing run yielded over 180 million TCR-beta sequences covering 15-18 subjects. Total RNA was extracted with the RNeasy kit. TCR-beta VDJ regions were amplified with primers for the TCR constant region and the 5'RACE anchor, using the KAPA Real-time Library Amplification kit. Sample indexes and Illumina adaptors were added in a first PCR, after which library yield was increased in a second PCR. After Ampure bead purification, the TCR product of roughly 650 bp was size-selected on a 2% E-gel SizeSelection system. Library quality was checked on a Bioanalyzer, concentration was measured with Qubit, and libraries were quantified with the Kapa Library Quantification kit before pooling. An Illumina HiSeq 2500 sequenced the libraries paired-end 2 x 150 bp. To increase sequence diversity, roughly 24-32% phiX was spiked into each library pool. Concerning the study's data processing: The quality-filtered reads were processed with the UMI-based MiGEC pipeline, whose error correction step removed more than 90% of the raw TCR sequences. VDJ genes were aligned to IMGT germline references, and clonotypes were defined by unique CDR3 amino acid sequence plus V-J genes. Clonal expansion, Shannon diversity and CDR3 relatedness were evaluated with VDJtools (CalcPairwiseDistances, ClusterSamples), while phylogenetic trees were built in CLCbio workbench. Clones with at least 8 unique UMIs were defined as expanded, with this threshold being based on coefficient-of-variation modelling across technical triplicates. The public reads were reprocessed in TCRdb via fastp at Q25 and MiXCR, keeping in-frame beta chains. Duplicate CDR3 protein sequences are folded into a single record with the most common DNA and genes. V and J calls and clone size were set by TCRdb, not the authors. For this sample the table gives approximately 30,000 distinct CDR3 sequences, of which approximately 5.2% were detected only once. The biggest ten clones account for approximately 2% of the sample.

The healthy controls were volunteers from a blood bank in Maryland, USA. For sorted-subset TCR libraries, about 920,000 sorted CD4+ or CD8+ T cells were used. Peripheral blood underwent Ficoll-Hypaque density gradient centrifugation to isolate PBMCs, which were then cryopreserved in liquid nitrogen. Paired sorted CD4+ and CD8+ subsets came from healthy controls, HAM/TSP patients and MS patients. Study-wide findings and limitations: TCR clonal expansion was highest in HAM/TSP patients and lowest in MS patients, with MS patients falling below even healthy controls. Across subjects, expanded clones never shared an identical CDR3 amino acid sequence, which suggests that the TCR-beta repertoires in every group were private.

What was sequenced was CD4+ T cells from blood. This TCR derives from a woman aged 45 to 65 in good health.

Here is the DNA: TGCAGTGCTAGGGGTGTGGGAGGGGGAAACTATAATTCACCCCTCCACTTT. Protein translation: CSARGVGGGNYNSPLHF. The V gene is TRBV20-1 and the J gene is TRBJ1-6; tentative D gene TRBD1, with 6 bases matching. The V and J ends are trimmed by 3 bases and 3 bases, leaving 18 bases between them. CDR1 DFQATT and CDR2 SNEGSKA are derived from the germline V gene (reference sequence). From the cysteine through the phenylalanine, the CDR3 covers 17 amino acids. Just CDR3 DNA is preserved here, 51 bases in frame from base 1.